This T cell receptor beta chain is from a study of spatial heterogeneity in lung cancer. TCRdb re-derived calls from the 5' RACE reads in MiXCR, one entry per CDR3 protein. The sample yields roughly 72,000 distinct CDR3 sequences, around 9.3% seen once. The CDR3 contains 11 residues. Per germline, CDR1 MNHNY and CDR2 SVGAGI (reference sequence). Trimming shortened V by 11 bases and J by 6 bases, and 12 bases separated the two germline ends. This clonotype has a count of ten or more. Regarding time point: blood at routine non-recurrence follow-up after resection. The genes are TRBV6-6 and TRBJ2-3; D might be TRBD1 or TRBD2, each matching 5 bases. The source is a female donor with early-stage non-small cell lung cancer. The input for sequencing was PBMCs, taken at follow-up. Written as DNA, the CDR3 is TGTGCCGGGGTCTGGGGGGATACGCAGTATTTT. Protein product: CAGVWGDTQYF.